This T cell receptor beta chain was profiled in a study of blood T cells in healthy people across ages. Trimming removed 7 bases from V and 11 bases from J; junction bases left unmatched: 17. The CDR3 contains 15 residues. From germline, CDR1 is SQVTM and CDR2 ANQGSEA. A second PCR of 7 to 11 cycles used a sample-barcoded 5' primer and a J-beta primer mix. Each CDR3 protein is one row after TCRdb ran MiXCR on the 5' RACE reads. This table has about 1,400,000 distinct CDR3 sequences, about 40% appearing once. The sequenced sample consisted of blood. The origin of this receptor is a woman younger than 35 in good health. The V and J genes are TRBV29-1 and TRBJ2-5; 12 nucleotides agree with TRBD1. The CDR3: CSAQEGTGGINEQYF. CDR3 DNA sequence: TGCAGCGCCCAGGAGGGGACAGGGGGCATCAATGAGCAGTACTTC. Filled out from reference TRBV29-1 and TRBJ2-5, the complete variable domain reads SAVISQKPSRDICQRGTSLTIQCQVDSQVTMMFWYRQQPGQSLTLIATANQGSEATYESGFVIDKFPISRPNLTFSTLTVSNMSPEDSSIYLCSAQEGTGGINEQYFGPGTRLLVL.